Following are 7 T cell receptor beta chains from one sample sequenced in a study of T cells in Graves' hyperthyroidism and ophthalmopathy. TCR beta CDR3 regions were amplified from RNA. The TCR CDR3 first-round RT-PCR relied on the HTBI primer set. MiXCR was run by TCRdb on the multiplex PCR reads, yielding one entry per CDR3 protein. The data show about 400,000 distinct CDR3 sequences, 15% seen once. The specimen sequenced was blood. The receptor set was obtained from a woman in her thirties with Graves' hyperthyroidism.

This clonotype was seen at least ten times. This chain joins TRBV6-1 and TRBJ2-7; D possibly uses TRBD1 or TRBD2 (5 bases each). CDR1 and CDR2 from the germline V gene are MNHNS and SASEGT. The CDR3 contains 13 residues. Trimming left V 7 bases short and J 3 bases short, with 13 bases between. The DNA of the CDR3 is TGTGCCAGCAACCCGGGACCTAACTACGAGCAGTACTTC. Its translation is CASNPGPNYEQYF.

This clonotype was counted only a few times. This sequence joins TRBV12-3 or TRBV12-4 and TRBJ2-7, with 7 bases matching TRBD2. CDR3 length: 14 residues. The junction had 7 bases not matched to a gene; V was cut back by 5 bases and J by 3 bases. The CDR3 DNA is TGTGCCAGCAGTCCGGGGGGACTGCTCTACGAGCAGTACTTC. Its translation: CASSPGGLLYEQYF.

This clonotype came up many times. The CDR3: CSADNWGLAEDSTDTQYF. The CDR3 DNA reads as TGCAGTGCTGATAACTGGGGACTAGCGGAAGATAGCACAGATACGCAGTATTTT. The chain combines TRBV20-1 with TRBJ2-3, with 11 bases identical to TRBD2. Trimming removed 5 bases from V and 0 bases from J; junction bases left unmatched: 13. The CDR3 length is 18 residues. Germline V gene sequence: CDR1 DFQATT, CDR2 SNEGSKA (reference sequence).

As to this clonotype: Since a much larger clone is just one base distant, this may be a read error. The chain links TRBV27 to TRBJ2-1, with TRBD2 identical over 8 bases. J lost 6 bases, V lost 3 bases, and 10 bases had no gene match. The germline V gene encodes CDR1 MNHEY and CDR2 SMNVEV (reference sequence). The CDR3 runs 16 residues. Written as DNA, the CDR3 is TGTGCCAGCAGTTTGGTTAGCGGGACTACCTTCAATGAGCAGTTCTTC. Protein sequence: CASSLVSGTTFNEQFF.

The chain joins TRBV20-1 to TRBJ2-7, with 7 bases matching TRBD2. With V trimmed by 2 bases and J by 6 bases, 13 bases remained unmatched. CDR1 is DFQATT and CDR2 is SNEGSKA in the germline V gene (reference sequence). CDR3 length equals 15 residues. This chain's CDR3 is CSARPGGVRGSEQYF. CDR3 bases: TGCAGTGCTAGACCGGGAGGAGTTCGCGGAAGCGAGCAGTACTTC.

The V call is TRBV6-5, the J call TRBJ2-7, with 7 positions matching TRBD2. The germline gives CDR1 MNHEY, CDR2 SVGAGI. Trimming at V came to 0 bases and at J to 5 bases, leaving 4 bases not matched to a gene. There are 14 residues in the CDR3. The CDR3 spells CASSYSAGDDEQYF. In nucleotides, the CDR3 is TGTGCCAGCAGTTACTCGGCGGGAGACGACGAGCAGTACTTC.

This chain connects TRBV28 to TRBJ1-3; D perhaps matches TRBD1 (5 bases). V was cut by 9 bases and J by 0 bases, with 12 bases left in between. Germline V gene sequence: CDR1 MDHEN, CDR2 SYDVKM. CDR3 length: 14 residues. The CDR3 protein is CASGSGTSGNTIYF. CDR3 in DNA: TGTGCCAGTGGATCAGGGACCTCTGGAAACACCATATATTTT.